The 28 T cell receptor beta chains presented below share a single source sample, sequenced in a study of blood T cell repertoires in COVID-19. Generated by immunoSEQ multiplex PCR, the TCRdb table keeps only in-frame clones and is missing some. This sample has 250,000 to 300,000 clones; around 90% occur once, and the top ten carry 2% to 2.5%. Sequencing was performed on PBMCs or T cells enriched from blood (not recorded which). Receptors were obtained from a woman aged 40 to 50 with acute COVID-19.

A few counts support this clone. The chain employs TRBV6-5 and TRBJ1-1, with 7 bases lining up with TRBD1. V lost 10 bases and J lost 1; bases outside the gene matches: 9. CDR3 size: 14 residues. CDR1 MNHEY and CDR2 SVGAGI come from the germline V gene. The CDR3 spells CATRRDSSNTEAFF. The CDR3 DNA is TGTGCCACTCGAAGGGACAGTTCGAACACTGAAGCTTTCTTT.

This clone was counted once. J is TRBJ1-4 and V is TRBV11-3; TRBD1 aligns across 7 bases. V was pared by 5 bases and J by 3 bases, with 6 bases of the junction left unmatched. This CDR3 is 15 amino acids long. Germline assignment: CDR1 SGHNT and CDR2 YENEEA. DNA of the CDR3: TGTGCCAGCAGCGGTACAGGGGTTGCTAATGAAAAACTGTTTTTT. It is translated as CASSGTGVANEKLFF.

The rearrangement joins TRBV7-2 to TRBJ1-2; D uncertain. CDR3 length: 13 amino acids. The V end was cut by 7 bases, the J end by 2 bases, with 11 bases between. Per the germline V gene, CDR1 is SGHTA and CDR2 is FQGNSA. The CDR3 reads CASNEVSNYGYTF. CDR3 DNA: TGTGCCAGCAATGAGGTTAGCAACTATGGCTACACCTTC.

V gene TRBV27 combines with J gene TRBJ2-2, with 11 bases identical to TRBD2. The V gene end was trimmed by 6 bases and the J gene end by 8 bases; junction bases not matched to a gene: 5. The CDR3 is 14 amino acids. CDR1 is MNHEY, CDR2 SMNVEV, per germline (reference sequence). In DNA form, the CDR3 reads TGTGCCAGCAGACCTAGCGGGGGGCGGGGGGAGCTGTTTTTT. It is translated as CASRPSGGRGELFF.

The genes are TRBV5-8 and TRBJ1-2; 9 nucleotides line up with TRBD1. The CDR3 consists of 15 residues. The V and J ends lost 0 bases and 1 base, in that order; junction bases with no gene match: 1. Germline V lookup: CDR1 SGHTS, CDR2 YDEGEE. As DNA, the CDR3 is TGTGCCAGCAGCTTGGCGGACAGGGGTAACTATGGCTACACCTTC. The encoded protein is CASSLADRGNYGYTF. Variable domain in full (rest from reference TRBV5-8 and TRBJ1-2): EAGVTQSPTHLIKTRGQQATLRCSPISGHTSVYWYQQALGLGLQFLLWYDEGEERNRGNFPPRFSGRQFPNYSSELNVNALELEDSALYLCASSLADRGNYGYTFGSGTRLTVV.

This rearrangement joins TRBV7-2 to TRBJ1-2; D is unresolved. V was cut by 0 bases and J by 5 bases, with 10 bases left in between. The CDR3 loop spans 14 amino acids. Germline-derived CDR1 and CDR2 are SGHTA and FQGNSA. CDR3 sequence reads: CASSLAGRGYGYTF. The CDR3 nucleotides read TGTGCCAGCAGCTTAGCTGGGAGAGGATATGGCTACACCTTC.

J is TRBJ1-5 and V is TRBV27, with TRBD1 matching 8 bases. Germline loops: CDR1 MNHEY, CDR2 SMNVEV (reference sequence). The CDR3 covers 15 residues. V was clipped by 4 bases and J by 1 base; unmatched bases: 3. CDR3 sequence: CASSSRTGSNQPQHF. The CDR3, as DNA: TGTGCCAGCAGTTCCCGGACAGGGAGCAATCAGCCCCAGCATTTT.

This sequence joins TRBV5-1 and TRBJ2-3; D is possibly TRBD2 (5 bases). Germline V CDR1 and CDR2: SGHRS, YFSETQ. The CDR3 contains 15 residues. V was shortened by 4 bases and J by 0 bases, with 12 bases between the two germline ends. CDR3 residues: CASSREGLSTDTQYF. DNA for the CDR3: TGCGCCAGCAGCCGCGAGGGCCTAAGCACAGATACGCAGTATTTT.

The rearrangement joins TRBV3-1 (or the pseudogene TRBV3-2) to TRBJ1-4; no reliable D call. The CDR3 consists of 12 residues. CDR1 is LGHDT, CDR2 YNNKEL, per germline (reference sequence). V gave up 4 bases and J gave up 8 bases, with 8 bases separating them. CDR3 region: CASSPRGEKLFF. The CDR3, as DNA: TGTGCCAGCAGCCCCCGCGGGGAAAAACTGTTTTTT.

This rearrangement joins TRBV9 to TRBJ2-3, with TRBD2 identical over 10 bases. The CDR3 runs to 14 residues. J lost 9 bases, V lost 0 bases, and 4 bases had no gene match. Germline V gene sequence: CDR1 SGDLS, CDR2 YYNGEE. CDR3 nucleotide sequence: TGTGCCAGCAGCGTAGCTAGCGGGAGAGGCACGCAGTATTTT. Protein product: CASSVASGRGTQYF.

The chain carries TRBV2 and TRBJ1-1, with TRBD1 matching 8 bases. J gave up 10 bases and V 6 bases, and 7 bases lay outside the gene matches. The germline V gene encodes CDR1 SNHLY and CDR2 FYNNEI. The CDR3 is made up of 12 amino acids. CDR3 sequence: CASSIGQGAAFF. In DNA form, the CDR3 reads TGTGCCAGCAGCATCGGCCAGGGGGCAGCTTTCTTT.

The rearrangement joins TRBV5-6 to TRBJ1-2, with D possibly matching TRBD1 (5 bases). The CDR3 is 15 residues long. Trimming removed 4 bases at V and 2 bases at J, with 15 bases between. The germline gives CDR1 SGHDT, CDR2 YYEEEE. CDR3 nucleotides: TGTGCCAGCAGCCAACGGACACGGCCGAACTATGGCTACACCTTC. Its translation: CASSQRTRPNYGYTF.

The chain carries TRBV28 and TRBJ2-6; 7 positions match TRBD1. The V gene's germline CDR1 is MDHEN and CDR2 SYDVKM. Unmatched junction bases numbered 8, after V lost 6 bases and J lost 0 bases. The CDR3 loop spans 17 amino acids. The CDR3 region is CASSPKTGYSGANVLTF. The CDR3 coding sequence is TGTGCCAGCAGCCCGAAGACAGGGTACTCTGGGGCCAACGTCCTGACTTTC.

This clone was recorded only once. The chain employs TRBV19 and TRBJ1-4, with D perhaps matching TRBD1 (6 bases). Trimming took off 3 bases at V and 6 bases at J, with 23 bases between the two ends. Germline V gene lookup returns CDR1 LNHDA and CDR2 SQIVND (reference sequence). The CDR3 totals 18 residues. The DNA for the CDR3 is TGTGCCAGTAGTATGCGAAGCCAGGGGATGGGTTTGTATGAAAAACTGTTTTTT. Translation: CASSMRSQGMGLYEKLFF.

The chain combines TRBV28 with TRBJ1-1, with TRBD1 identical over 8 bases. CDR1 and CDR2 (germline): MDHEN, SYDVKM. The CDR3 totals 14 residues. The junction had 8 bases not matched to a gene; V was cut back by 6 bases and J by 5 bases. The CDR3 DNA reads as TGTGCCAGCAGGTACACAGGGGGGGTTACTGAAGCTTTCTTT. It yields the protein CASRYTGGVTEAFF.

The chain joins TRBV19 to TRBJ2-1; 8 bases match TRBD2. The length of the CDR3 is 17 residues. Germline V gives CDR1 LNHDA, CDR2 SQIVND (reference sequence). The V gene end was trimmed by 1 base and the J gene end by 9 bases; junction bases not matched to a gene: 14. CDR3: CASSIAFSGGPGTEQFF. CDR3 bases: TGTGCCAGTAGTATAGCCTTTTCGGGAGGGCCCGGGACTGAGCAGTTCTTC.

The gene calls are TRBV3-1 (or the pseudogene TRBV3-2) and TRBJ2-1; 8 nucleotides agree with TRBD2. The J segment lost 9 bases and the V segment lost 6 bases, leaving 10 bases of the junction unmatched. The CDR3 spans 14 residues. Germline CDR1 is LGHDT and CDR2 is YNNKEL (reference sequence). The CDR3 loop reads CASRSGTRSPEQFF. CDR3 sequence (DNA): TGTGCCAGCAGATCCGGGACTAGAAGCCCTGAGCAGTTCTTC.

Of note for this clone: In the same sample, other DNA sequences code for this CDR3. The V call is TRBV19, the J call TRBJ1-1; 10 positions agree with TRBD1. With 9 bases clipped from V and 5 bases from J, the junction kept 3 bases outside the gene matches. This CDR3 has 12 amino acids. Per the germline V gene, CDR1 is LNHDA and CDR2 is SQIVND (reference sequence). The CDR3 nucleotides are TGTGCCAGCCGGACAGGGGGAACTGAAGCTTTCTTT. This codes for CASRTGGTEAFF.

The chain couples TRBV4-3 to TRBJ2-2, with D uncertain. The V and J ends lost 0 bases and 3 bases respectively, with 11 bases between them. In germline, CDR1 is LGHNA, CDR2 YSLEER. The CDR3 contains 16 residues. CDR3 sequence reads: CASSQDQRLYTGELFF. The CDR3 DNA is TGCGCCAGCAGCCAAGATCAGAGACTCTACACCGGGGAGCTGTTTTTT.

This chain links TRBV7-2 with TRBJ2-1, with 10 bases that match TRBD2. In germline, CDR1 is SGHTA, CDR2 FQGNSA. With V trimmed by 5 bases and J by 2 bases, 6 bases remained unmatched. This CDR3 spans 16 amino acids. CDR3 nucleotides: TGTGCCAGCAGCCAAAGGGGACTAGCGACCTACAATGAGCAGTTCTTC. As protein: CASSQRGLATYNEQFF.

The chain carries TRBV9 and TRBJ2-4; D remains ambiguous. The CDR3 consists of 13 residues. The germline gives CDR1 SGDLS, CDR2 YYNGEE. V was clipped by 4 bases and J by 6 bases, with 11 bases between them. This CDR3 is CASSPTSGNIQYF. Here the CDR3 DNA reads TGTGCCAGCAGCCCCACCTCAGGAAACATTCAGTACTTC.

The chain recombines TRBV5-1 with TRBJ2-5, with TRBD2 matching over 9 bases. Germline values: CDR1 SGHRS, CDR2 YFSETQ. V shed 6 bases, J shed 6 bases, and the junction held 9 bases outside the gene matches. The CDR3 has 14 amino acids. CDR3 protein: CASKAVAGAQTQYF. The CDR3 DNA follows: TGCGCCAGCAAGGCAGTAGCGGGAGCCCAGACCCAGTACTTC.

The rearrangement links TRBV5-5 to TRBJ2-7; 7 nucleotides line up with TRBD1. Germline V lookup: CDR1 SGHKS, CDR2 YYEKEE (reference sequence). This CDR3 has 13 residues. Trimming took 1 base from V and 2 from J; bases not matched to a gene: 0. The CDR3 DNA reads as TGTGCCAGCAGCTTGCAGGGGGCCTACGAGCAGTACTTC. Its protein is CASSLQGAYEQYF.

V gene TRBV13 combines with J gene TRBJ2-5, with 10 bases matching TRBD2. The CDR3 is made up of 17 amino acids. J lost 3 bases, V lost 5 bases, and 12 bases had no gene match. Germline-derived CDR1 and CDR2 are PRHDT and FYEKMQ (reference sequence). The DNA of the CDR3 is TGTGCCAGCAGCCCGACCTGGAGCGGGAGGGCCGAAGAGACCCAGTACTTC. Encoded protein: CASSPTWSGRAEETQYF. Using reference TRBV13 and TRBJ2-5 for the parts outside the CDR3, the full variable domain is AAGVIQSPRHLIKEKRETATLKCYPIPRHDTVYWYQQGPGQDPQFLISFYEKMQSDKGSIPDRFSAQQFSDYHSELNMSSLELGDSALYFCASSPTWSGRAEETQYFGPGTRLLVL.

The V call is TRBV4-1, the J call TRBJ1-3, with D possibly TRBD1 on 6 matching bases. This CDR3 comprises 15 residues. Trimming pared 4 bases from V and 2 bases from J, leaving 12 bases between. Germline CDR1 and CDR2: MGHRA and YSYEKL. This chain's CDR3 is CASSRGGGPGNTIYF. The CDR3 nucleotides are TGCGCCAGCAGCCGGGGCGGGGGGCCTGGAAACACCATATATTTT.

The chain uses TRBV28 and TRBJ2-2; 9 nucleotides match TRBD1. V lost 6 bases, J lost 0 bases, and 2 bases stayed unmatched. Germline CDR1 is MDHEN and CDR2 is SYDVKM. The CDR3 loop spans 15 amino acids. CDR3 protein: CASSRDRANTGELFF. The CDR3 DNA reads TGTGCCAGCAGCCGGGACAGGGCGAACACCGGGGAGCTGTTTTTT.

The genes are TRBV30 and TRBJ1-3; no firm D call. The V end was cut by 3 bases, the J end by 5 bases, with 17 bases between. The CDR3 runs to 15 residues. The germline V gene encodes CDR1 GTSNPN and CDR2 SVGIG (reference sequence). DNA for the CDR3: TGTGCCTGGAGCTCCCGACGGGGAGTCCGAAACACCATATATTTT. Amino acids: CAWSSRRGVRNTIYF.

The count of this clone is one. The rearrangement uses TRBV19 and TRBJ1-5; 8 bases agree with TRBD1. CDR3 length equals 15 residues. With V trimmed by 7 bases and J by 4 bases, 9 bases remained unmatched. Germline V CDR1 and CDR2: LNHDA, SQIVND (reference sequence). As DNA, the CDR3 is TGTGCCAGTACCAGATCTACAGGGGGGAATCAGCCCCAGCATTTT. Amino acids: CASTRSTGGNQPQHF.